A single TCR beta chain is shown here with its context. Its target is unknown. TCRdb's copy holds only in-frame clones and misses some; the assay was immunoSEQ multiplex PCR. The repertoire holds about 54,000 clones, with roughly 89% as singletons. The sample is drawn from a study of OX40 agonist ivuxolimab in advanced cancers. Study-level information: Given to patients was ivuxolimab, an agonistic anti-OX40 (CD134) antibody. Intravenous ivuxolimab at 0.01 to 10 mg/kg was given to patients every 2 weeks.

The CDR3 is 15 amino acids. Germline V lookup: CDR1 GTSNPN, CDR2 SVGIG (reference sequence). Germline trimming cut 7 bases from V and 2 bases from J; bases unmatched to any gene: 8. Overall study findings and caveats: Certain nonresponders likewise exhibited a low normalized T-cell clonal expansion. Clonal expansion in partial responders at 0.1-3.0 mg/kg ranked among the lowest.

The receptor was isolated from an adult with an advanced solid tumor such as melanoma, head and neck, liver or kidney cancer. This rearrangement joins TRBV30 to TRBJ2-2; TRBD1 matches at 9 bases. The sequences come from CD4+ or CD8+ T cells sorted from blood, collected in a trial of the OX40 agonist ivuxolimab. The DNA of the CDR3 is TGTGCCTCCGGGACAGGGCCTACTAACACCGGGGAGCTGTTTTTT. This codes for CASGTGPTNTGELFF.